This TCR beta chain was sequenced in a study of blood T cell repertoires in COVID-19. From germline, CDR1 is SGHDN and CDR2 FVKESK. Trimming took off 2 bases at V and 3 bases at J, with 8 bases between the two ends. CDR3 length equals 14 residues. Assay used: immunoSEQ multiplex PCR; TCRdb lists only in-frame clones, some missing. Of roughly 220,000 clones in the sample, approximately 84% were seen once. Individuals aged 18 to 89 years were recruited from roughly 22 US areas. Participants had their cohort set by participant-reported clinical history. Two consecutive negative NP/OP PCR tests, clearance, or resolved symptoms defined Cohort 3 recovery.

This chain joins TRBV14 and TRBJ1-5; D ambiguous. The clonotype originates from a man aged 35 to 55 who had recovered from COVID-19. Sequenced material: PBMCs or T cells enriched from blood (not recorded which). DNA of the CDR3: TGTGCCAGCAGCCAATCCGGACTCAATCAGCCCCAGCATTTT. It specifies CASSQSGLNQPQHF.